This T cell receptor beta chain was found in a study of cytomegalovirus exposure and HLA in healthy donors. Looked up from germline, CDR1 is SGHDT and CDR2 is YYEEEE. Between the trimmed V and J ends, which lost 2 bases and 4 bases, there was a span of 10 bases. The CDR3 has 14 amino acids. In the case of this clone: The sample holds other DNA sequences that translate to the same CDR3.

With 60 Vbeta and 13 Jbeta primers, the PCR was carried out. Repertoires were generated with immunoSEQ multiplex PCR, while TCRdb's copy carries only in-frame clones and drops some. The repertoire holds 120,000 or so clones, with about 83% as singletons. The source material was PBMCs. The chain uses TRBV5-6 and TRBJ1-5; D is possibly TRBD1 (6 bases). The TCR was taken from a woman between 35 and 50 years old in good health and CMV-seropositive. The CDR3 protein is CASSLLQGNQPQHF. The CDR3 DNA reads TGTGCCAGCAGCTTACTGCAGGGGAATCAGCCCCAGCATTTT.